Each of the 27 T cell receptor beta chains below was sequenced from the same sample in a study of tumor and adjacent non-tumor tissue in lung cancer. This sample's RNA came from whole unsorted tissue. The library came from three nested PCR rounds adapted from ARM-PCR protocols. One entry per CDR3 protein, called by TCRdb with MiXCR from the multiplex PCR reads. The table has fewer than 85,000 distinct CDR3 sequences, 73% seen once. Sequencing input: lung tumor tissue. These receptors all stem from a man in his fifties or sixties with non-small cell lung cancer.

This clonotype has only a few counts. This may be a read error: a much more frequent sequence differs by one nucleotide. J is TRBJ2-3 and V is TRBV12-3 or TRBV12-4, with 7 bases matching TRBD1. This CDR3 region has 13 residues. The CDR3 DNA reads as TGTGCCAACAGTAGAGACAGGGCCTATACGCAGTATTTT. Residues: CANSRDRAYTQYF.

The genes are TRBV29-1 and TRBJ2-4; D remains unclear. Germline lookup yields CDR1 SQVTM and CDR2 ANQGSEA. This CDR3 is 12 amino acids long. Deletions cut 7 bases from V and 6 bases from J, with 13 bases between. The DNA of the CDR3 is TGCAGCGCATGGGTATGTGGAAACATTCAGTACTTC. It encodes CSAWVCGNIQYF.

The rearrangement links TRBV29-1 to TRBJ2-3; perhaps TRBD2 as D (6 bases). The CDR3 runs to 14 residues. Germline V gives CDR1 SQVTM, CDR2 ANQGSEA. The DNA of the CDR3 is TGCAGTGTTAAACGGGGGTCAGGCACAGATACGCAGTATTTT. Translation gives CSVKRGSGTDTQYF.

For this clonotype: The junction departs from the called germline gene at one end, perhaps through a read error. The gene calls are TRBV29-1 and TRBJ1-1, with D maybe TRBD1 (5 bases). CDR1 and CDR2 (germline): SQVTM, ANQGSEA. This CDR3 is built from 13 residues. The CDR3 DNA reads as TGCAGTGTGAAAGGGGTGGGGAACACTGAAACTTTCTTT. It codes for CSVKGVGNTETFF.

For this clonotype: At one of its ends the junction is not consistent with the germline gene, which may arise from a read error. The chain recombines TRBV11-1 with TRBJ2-5; a weak D match, TRBD1 (6 bases). The CDR3 has 15 amino acids. Looked up from germline, CDR1 is SGHAT and CDR2 is FQDESV (reference sequence). CDR3 nucleotide sequence: TGCGCCAGCAGCCGTACAGTGGCAGGGGTGGAGACCCAGTACTTC. It specifies CASSRTVAGVETQYF.

As regards this clonotype: At one of its ends the junction is not consistent with the germline gene, which may arise from a read error. CDR3 DNA: TGCAGTGATAGAGATCCCCCATTTGCGGGGGAGACTCAGTACTTC. Amino acid sequence: CSDRDPPFAGETQYF. The chain uses TRBV20-1 and TRBJ2-5; 7 bases line up with TRBD2. CDR1 is DFQATT, CDR2 SNEGSKA, per germline (reference sequence). The CDR3 contains 15 residues.

Details on this clonotype: The CDR3 carries no conserved terminal phenylalanine or tryptophan, so it likely arises from a read error. The J gene is TRBJ1-1, the V gene TRBV5-6; D is unresolved. The germline CDR1 and CDR2 sequences are SGHDT and YYEEEE. The CDR3 consists of 11 residues. Here the CDR3 DNA reads TGTGCCAGCAACGACAACAATGAAGCTTTCCTT. Protein: CASNDNNEAFL.

Details on this clonotype: A junction end diverges from the germline sequence, so it may reflect a read error. The rearrangement links TRBV18 to TRBJ2-1; a weak D match, TRBD2 (5 bases). CDR3 size: 14 residues. The germline CDR1 and CDR2 sequences are KGHSH and LQKENI. The CDR3 DNA sequence: TGTACCAGCTCACCAAGGACTGGATCGAATGAGCAGTTCTTC. It specifies CTSSPRTGSNEQFF.

On this clonotype: At one end, the junction sequence differs from germline, possibly due to a read error. The chain uses TRBV20-1 and TRBJ1-5; 10 nucleotides align to TRBD1. The CDR3 extends over 14 amino acids. Germline V gene sequence: CDR1 DFQATT, CDR2 SNEGSKA (reference sequence). This chain's CDR3 is CRAIPDRGPQPQCF. CDR3 bases: TGCAGAGCTATACCCGACAGGGGGCCCCAGCCCCAGTGTTTT.

V is TRBV11-2 and J is TRBJ2-7; D call uncertain. The germline V gene encodes CDR1 SGHAT and CDR2 FQNNGV. The CDR3 length is 12 residues. Deletions cut 5 bases from V and 0 bases from J, with 5 bases between. CDR3 sequence (DNA): TGTGCCAGCAGCCGTGCCTCCTACGAGCAGTACTTC. Its protein is CASSRASYEQYF. Combining the CDR3 with reference TRBV11-2 and TRBJ2-7 gives the whole variable domain EAGVAQSPRYKIIEKRQSVAFWCNPISGHATLYWYQQILGQGPKLLIQFQNNGVVDDSQLPKDRFSAERLKGVDSTLKIQPAKLEDSAVYLCASSRASYEQYFGPGTRLTVT.

This clonotype was picked up many times. The chain uses TRBV20-1 and TRBJ1-5; D is unclear. Germline loops: CDR1 DFQATT, CDR2 SNEGSKA (reference sequence). This CDR3 is 10 amino acids long. Trimming pared 3 bases from V and 5 bases from J, leaving 2 bases between. In nucleotides, the CDR3 is TGCAGTGCTAGTGATCAGCCCCAGCATTTT. Its translation is CSASDQPQHF.

This clonotype came up once. Being one base from a much bigger clone, this may be a read error. The chain is built from TRBV5-1 and TRBJ2-7, with D possibly being TRBD2 (5 bases). Per germline, CDR1 SGHRS and CDR2 YFSETQ. The CDR3 has 12 amino acids. The CDR3: CVSSLGDFEQYF. CDR3 in DNA: TGCGTCAGCAGCTTGGGAGACTTCGAGCAGTACTTC. Using reference TRBV5-1 and TRBJ2-7 for the parts outside the CDR3, the full variable domain is KAGVTQTPRYLIKTRGQQVTLSCSPISGHRSVSWYQQTPGQGLQFLFEYFSETQRNKGNFPGRFSGRQFSNSRSEMNVSTLELGDSALYLCVSSLGDFEQYFGPGTRLTVT.

As concerns this clonotype: Germline is not matched at one junction end, which may reflect a read error. This sequence joins TRBV20-1 and TRBJ2-3; the D is unclear. This CDR3 has 11 residues. Germline V gene sequence: CDR1 DFQATT, CDR2 SNEGSKA (reference sequence). The CDR3 here is CSALNTYTRYF. In DNA, the CDR3 is TGCAGTGCTCTTAACACATACACGCGGTATTTT.

Worth noting for this clonotype: One end of the junction does not line up with germline, which may come from a read error. This chain links TRBV6-1 with TRBJ2-2, with a tentative D call TRBD1 (6 bases). This CDR3 contains 14 residues. The V gene's germline CDR1 is MNHNS and CDR2 SASEGT. For the CDR3, the DNA is TGTGCCAACCGGGACACCTCGAACACCGGGGAGCTGCTTTTT. Translating gives CANRDTSNTGELLF.

Comment on this clonotype: Sequence at one end of the junction differs from germline and may be a read error. V usage is TRBV5-6 and J usage is TRBJ2-1; TRBD2 agrees at 8 bases. The CDR3 extends over 22 amino acids. CDR1 and CDR2 (germline): SGHDT, YYEEEE. CDR3 sequence: CASSPPLGSRLAGPLQYNELFF. CDR3 bases: TGTGCCAGCAGCCCGCCCCTGGGATCGAGGCTAGCGGGCCCGCTCCAATACAATGAGCTGTTTTTC.

As concerns this clonotype: A much larger clone differs by one base, so this may be a read error. The chain has TRBV6-1 and TRBJ2-1; the match to TRBD1 covers 7 bases. This CDR3 is 12 amino acids long. The V segment lost 6 bases and the J segment 8 bases; nucleotides outside the gene matches: 4. Germline V gene sequence: CDR1 MNHNS, CDR2 SASEGT. In DNA form, the CDR3 reads TGTGCCAGCAGCTCTACAGGGGATGAGCAGTTCTTC. It codes for CASSSTGDEQFF.

J is TRBJ1-5 and V is TRBV20-1; 7 bases are shared with TRBD1. Germline CDR1 and CDR2: DFQATT and SNEGSKA (reference sequence). There are 12 residues in the CDR3. V lost 6 bases to trimming and J lost 16 bases; unmatched junction nucleotides: 15. The CDR3 DNA reads TGCAGTGCCTCAGGGGGGTATCAGCCTCATCATTTT. Protein sequence: CSASGGYQPHHF.

The chain recombines TRBV20-1 with TRBJ2-2, with 7 bases matching TRBD1. Germline-derived CDR1 and CDR2 are DFQATT and SNEGSKA (reference sequence). The ends lost 7 bases at V and 7 bases at J; junction bases unmatched: 15. This CDR3 has 15 amino acids. CDR3 sequence: CSGRRGTANVGELFF. The CDR3 DNA is TGCAGTGGTCGAAGAGGGACAGCAAACGTCGGGGAGCTGTTTTTT.

This chain connects TRBV24-1 to TRBJ1-2; D gene unclear. V gave up 4 bases and J gave up 0 bases, with 8 bases separating them. The CDR3 runs to 14 residues. Germline CDR1 is KGHDR and CDR2 is SFDVKD. The CDR3 loop reads CATSDASTNYGYTF. The DNA of the CDR3 is TGTGCCACCAGTGACGCTAGTACTAACTATGGCTACACCTTC.

On this clonotype: The germline gene is not matched at one end of the junction; a read error may be the cause. V is TRBV12-3 or TRBV12-4 and J is TRBJ2-5; D may be TRBD1 or TRBD2 (5 bases each). CDR3 size: 13 residues. The CDR3 here is CARSLFRAGTQYF. The CDR3 DNA follows: TGTGCCAGAAGTTTATTCAGGGCGGGGACCCAGTACTTC.

The rearrangement uses TRBV29-1 and TRBJ2-7, with D uncertain. This CDR3 is built from 12 residues. The V gene lost 0 bases and the J gene lost 13 bases, with 16 bases spanning the gap. Germline CDR1 reads SQVTM; CDR2 reads ANQGSEA. CDR3 in amino acids: CSVEEQNYMQYF. The CDR3 DNA is TGCAGCGTTGAAGAACAGAACTACATGCAATACTTC.

In this sample, this clonotype turned up a few times. DNA for the CDR3: TGTGCCAGCAGTTCGTGGGGAAATGAGCAGTTCTTC. It yields the protein CASSSWGNEQFF. The chain couples TRBV28 to TRBJ2-1, with D unresolved. Trimming took off 4 bases at V and 7 bases at J, with 8 bases between the two ends. Germline V gene data show CDR1 as MDHEN and CDR2 as SYDVKM. The CDR3 covers 12 residues.

As regards this clonotype: This may come from a read error, since a much larger clone is one base off. The rearrangement uses TRBV2 and TRBJ2-1, with D maybe TRBD2 (6 bases). CDR3 length: 13 residues. Trimming left V 10 bases short and J 2 bases short, with 12 bases between. Germline CDR1 is SNHLY and CDR2 is FYNNEI. The CDR3 protein is CATTGTPYNEQFF. For the CDR3, the DNA is TGTGCCACGACCGGGACTCCCTACAATGAGCAGTTCTTC. The full variable domain, its missing parts supplied by reference TRBV2 and TRBJ2-1, is EPEVTQTPSHQVTQMGQEVILRCVPISNHLYFYWYRQILGQKVEFLVSFYNNEISEKSEIFDDQFSVERPDGSNFTLKIRSTKLEDSAMYFCATTGTPYNEQFFGPGTRLTVL.

The sample holds one count of this clonotype. A junction boundary mismatches the germline segment, possibly from a read error. This chain uses TRBV29-1 with TRBJ1-1, with a possible D match to TRBD1 (5 bases). CDR3 length: 12 amino acids. Looked up from germline, CDR1 is SQVTM and CDR2 is ANQGSEA. CDR3 protein: CCVEKLDTEAIF. CDR3 nucleotide sequence: TGCTGCGTTGAAAAACTGGACACTGAAGCTATCTTC.

This clonotype was seen only once. This chain connects TRBV6-1 to TRBJ2-7; no clear D. CDR1 is MNHNS and CDR2 is SASEGT in the germline V gene. The CDR3 consists of 13 residues. V gave up 7 bases and J gave up 12 bases, with 22 bases separating them. CDR3 protein: CASTESLRIEAYF. The CDR3, as DNA: TGTGCCAGCACTGAGTCACTCCGAATCGAGGCGTACTTC.

Turning to this clonotype: At one of its ends the junction is not consistent with the germline gene, which may arise from a read error. This CDR3 is CSVVGTRHPNEHFF. DNA for the CDR3: TGCAGCGTTGTCGGCACCCGACACCCCAATGAGCATTTCTTC. The V gene is TRBV29-1, the J gene TRBJ2-1; no firm D call. Germline CDR1 and CDR2: SQVTM and ANQGSEA. The CDR3 consists of 14 residues.

There are a few counts of this clonotype. The chain is built from TRBV29-1 and TRBJ1-1, with D perhaps TRBD1 (5 bases). From germline, CDR1 is SQVTM and CDR2 ANQGSEA. The CDR3 spans 13 residues. CDR3 amino acids: CSVRGVGNTEAFF. In DNA, the CDR3 is TGCAGTGTGAGAGGGGTGGGGAACACTGAAGCTTTCTTT.